This T cell receptor (beta chain) was recorded in a study of T cell repertoires in cytomegalovirus infection. Study-level information: Shared public TCR beta signatures pointed to both CMV infection and a matching HLA type. Notes on the study in general: The ex vivo response showed dominance by HLA-C-restricted CMV-specific TCR beta clonotypes. The cumulative frequency of public TCR beta families distinguished individuals who carried CMV together with the relevant HLA.

MiXCR, run by TCRdb on the reads, gives a single entry per CDR3 protein. The sample lists some 700,000 distinct CDR3 sequences; about a third were seen once. This clonotype was counted a few times. What it binds is unknown. Germline V CDR1 and CDR2: SGHTS, YDEGEE. The CDR3 totals 15 residues. V was cut by 1 base and J by 3 bases, with 11 bases left in between. This TCR derives from a human donor in good health (CMV status not recorded). Some clones in this sample may be carry-over from other donors' samples. The sequenced sample was PBMCs. This chain joins TRBV5-8 and TRBJ1-5; perhaps TRBD1 as D (6 bases). The CDR3 DNA reads as TGTGCCAGCAGCTTGTGGGACAAAAACAATCAGCCCCAGCATTTT. It specifies CASSLWDKNNQPQHF.